This TCR beta chain came from a study of T-cell memory formation after mild COVID-19. Broader study findings: Clones that contracted clustered mainly in CM and EM if CD4+ and in EMRA if CD8+.

Employing constant-segment primers, 5'RACE generated TCR alpha and TCR beta cDNA libraries bearing sample barcodes and UMIs. TCRdb reprocessed the 5' RACE reads via MiXCR and lists one record per CDR3 protein. The repertoire has around 510,000 distinct CDR3 sequences, about a fifth of them found once; the top ten carry under 8.5%. The CDR3 contains 17 residues. J lost 4 bases, V lost 5 bases, and 14 bases had no gene match. Germline CDR1 MGHDK, CDR2 SYGVNS. This clonotype was detected a few times. Antigen unknown. Sequenced input: PBMCs or a T cell subset sorted from them (not recorded which). The receptor was derived from an adult woman who had mild COVID-19 (a few samples of this study predate the infection). Cell type and time point are not known. The genes are TRBV25-1 and TRBJ1-2, with TRBD1 matching over 9 bases. CDR3 in DNA: TGTGCCAGCAGTCCTGTATCCGGGACAGGGTTAGGCTATGGCTACACCTTC. Protein product: CASSPVSGTGLGYGYTF.